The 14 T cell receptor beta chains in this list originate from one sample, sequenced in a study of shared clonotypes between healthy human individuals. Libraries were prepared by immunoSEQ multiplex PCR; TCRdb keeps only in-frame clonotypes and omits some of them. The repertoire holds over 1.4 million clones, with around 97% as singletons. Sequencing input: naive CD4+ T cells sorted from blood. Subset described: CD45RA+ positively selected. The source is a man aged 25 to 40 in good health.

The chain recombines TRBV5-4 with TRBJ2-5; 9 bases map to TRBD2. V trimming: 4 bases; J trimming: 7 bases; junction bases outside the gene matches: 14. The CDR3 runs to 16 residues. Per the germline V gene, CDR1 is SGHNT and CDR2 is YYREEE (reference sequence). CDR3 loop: CASSPTSGRTLGTQYF. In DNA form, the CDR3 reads TGTGCCAGCAGCCCTACGAGCGGGAGGACCCTGGGGACCCAGTACTTC.

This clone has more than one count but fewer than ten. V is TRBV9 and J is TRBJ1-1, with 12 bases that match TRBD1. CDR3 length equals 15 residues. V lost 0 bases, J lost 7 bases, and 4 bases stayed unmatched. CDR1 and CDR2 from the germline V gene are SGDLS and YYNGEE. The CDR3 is CASSVVGQGAGEAFF. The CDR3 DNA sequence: TGTGCCAGCAGCGTAGTGGGACAGGGGGCTGGTGAAGCTTTCTTT. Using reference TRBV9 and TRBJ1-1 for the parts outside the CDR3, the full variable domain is DSGVTQTPKHLITATGQRVTLRCSPRSGDLSVYWYQQSLDQGLQFLIQYYNGEERAKGNILERFSAQQFPDLHSELNLSSLELGDSALYFCASSVVGQGAGEAFFGQGTRLTVV.

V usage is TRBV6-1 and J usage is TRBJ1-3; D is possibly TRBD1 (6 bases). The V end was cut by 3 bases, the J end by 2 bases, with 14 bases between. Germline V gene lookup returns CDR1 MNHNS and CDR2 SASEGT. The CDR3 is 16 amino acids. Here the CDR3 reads CASSDPGQPTGNTIYF. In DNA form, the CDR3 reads TGTGCCAGCAGTGACCCTGGACAGCCTACTGGAAACACCATATATTTT.

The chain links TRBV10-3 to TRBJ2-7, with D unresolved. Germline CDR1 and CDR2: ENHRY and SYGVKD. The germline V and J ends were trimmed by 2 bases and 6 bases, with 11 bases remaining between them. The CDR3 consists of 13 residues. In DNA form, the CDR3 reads TGTGCCATCAGTGAGAGGAGAGGTTTCGAGCAGTACTTC. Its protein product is CAISERRGFEQYF.

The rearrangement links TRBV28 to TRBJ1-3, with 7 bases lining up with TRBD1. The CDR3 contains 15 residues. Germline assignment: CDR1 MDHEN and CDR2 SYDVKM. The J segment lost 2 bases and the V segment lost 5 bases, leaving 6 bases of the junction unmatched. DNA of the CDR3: TGTGCCAGCAGTGGACAGACAGGGACTGGAAACACCATATATTTT. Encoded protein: CASSGQTGTGNTIYF.

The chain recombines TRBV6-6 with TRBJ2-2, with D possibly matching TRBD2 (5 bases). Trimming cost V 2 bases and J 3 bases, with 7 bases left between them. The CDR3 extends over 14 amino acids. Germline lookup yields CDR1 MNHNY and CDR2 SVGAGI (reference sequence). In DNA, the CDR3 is TGTGCCAGCAGTTACGGGCGGGACACCGGGGAGCTGTTTTTT. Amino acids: CASSYGRDTGELFF.

DNA for the CDR3: TGTGCCAGCAGCCCGGACAGTTTTTCCTACGAGCAGTACTTC. It yields the protein CASSPDSFSYEQYF. This chain joins TRBV11-2 and TRBJ2-7; maybe TRBD1 (6 bases). The CDR3 has 14 amino acids. Germline V gives CDR1 SGHAT, CDR2 FQNNGV. Trimming stripped 5 bases from V and 1 base from J, with 12 bases between.

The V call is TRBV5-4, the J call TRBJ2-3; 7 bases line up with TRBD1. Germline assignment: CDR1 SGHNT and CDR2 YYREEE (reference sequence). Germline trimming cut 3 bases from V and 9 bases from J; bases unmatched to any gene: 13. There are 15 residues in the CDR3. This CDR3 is CASSYGTVLGDTQYF. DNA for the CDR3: TGTGCCAGCAGCTACGGGACAGTGCTCGGAGACACGCAGTATTTT.

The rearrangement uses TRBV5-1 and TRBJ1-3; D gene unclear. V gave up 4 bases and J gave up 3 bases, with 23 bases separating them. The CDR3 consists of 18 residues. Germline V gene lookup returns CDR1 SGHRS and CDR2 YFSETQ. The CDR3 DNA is TGCGCCAGCAGCCACAACCCCCTTGACCCGGCCTATGGAAACACCATATATTTT. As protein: CASSHNPLDPAYGNTIYF.

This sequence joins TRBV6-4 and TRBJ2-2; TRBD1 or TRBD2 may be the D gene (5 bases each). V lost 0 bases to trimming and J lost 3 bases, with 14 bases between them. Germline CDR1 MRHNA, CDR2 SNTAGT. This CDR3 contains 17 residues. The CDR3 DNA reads TGTGCCAGCAGTGACTCGTTTGGGGGAAGGGACACCGGGGAGCTGTTTTTT. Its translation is CASSDSFGGRDTGELFF.

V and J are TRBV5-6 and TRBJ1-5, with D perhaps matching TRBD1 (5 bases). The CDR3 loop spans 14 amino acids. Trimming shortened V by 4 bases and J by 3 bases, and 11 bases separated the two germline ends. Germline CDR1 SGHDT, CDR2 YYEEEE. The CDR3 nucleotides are TGTGCCAGCAGCACTCGACAGTCCAATCAGCCCCAGCATTTT. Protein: CASSTRQSNQPQHF.

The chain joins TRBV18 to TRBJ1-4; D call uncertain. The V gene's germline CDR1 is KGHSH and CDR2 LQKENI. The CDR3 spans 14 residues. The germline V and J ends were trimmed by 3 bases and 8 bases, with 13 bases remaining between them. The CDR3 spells CASSPGRQVEKLFF. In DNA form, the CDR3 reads TGTGCCAGCTCACCGGGCCGACAAGTGGAAAAACTGTTTTTT.

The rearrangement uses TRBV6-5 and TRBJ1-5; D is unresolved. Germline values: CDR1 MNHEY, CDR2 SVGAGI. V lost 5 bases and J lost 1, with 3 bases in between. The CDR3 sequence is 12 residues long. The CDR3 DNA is TGTGCCAGCAGTAGGAGCAATCAGCCCCAGCATTTT. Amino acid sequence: CASSRSNQPQHF.

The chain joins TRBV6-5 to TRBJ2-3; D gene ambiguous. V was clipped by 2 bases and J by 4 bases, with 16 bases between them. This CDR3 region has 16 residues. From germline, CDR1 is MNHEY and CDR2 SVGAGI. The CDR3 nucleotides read TGTGCCAGCAGTTACGGGGATTACAGTGCTGCAGATACGCAGTATTTT. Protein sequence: CASSYGDYSAADTQYF.